This T cell receptor beta chain derives from a study of beta chain features in type 1 diabetes. Every isolated RNA sample was fully reverse transcribed, so sequencing captured expressed TCRB transcripts. Sequencing was performed with immunoSEQ multiplex PCR; in TCRdb, only in-frame clones are kept and a portion is missing. The table lists approximately 250,000 clones, over 8.5% of them singletons, with under 0.035% in the top ten. This clone was detected many times. V was pared by 6 bases and J by 10 bases, with 6 bases of the junction left unmatched. CDR3 size: 13 residues. Germline V gene data show CDR1 as GTSNPN and CDR2 as SVGIG (reference sequence).

The sequencing sample was made of naive CD4+ T cells from blood. The source is a woman younger than 35 in good health. The chain couples TRBV30 to TRBJ2-1; 13 bases are a match to TRBD2. The DNA for the CDR3 is TGTGCCTGTATGACTAGCGGGGGGTTCGAGCAGTTCTTC. It translates to CACMTSGGFEQFF.